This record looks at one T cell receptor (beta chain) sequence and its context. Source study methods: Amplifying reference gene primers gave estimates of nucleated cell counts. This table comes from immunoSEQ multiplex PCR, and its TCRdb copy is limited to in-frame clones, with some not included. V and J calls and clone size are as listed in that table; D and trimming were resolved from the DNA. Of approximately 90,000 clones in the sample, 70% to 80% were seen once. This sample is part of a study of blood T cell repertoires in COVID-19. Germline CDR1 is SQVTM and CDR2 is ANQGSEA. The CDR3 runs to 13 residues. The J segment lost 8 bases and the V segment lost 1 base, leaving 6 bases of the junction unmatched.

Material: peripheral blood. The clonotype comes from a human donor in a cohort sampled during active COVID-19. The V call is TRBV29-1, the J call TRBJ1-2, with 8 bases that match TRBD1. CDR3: CSVEGETGEGYTF. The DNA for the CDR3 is TGCAGCGTTGAAGGGGAGACAGGGGAGGGCTACACCTTC.